The next 14 T cell receptor beta chains were all read from a single sample in a study of T cells in Graves' hyperthyroidism and ophthalmopathy. Amplification targeted TCR beta CDR3 regions from RNA transcripts. TCR CDR3 regions were first amplified by RT-PCR with HTBI primers. TCRdb re-derived calls from the multiplex PCR reads in MiXCR, one entry per CDR3 protein. Of approximately 640,000 distinct CDR3 sequences listed, about a sixth were seen once; the top ten hold over 3.5%. Sequencing input: blood. The origin of the receptors is a woman aged 25 to 45 with Graves' hyperthyroidism.

This clonotype showed up many times. The CDR3 bases are TGTGCCAGCACATTGACGTTGGGGGCAAATCAGCCCCAGCATTTT. Protein product: CASTLTLGANQPQHF. The V call is TRBV28, the J call TRBJ1-5, with D tentatively TRBD1 (6 bases). Germline assignment: CDR1 MDHEN and CDR2 SYDVKM. The CDR3 has 15 amino acids. Trimming took off 7 bases at V and 4 bases at J, with 17 bases between the two ends.

This clonotype was detected a few times. The V gene is TRBV5-5, the J gene TRBJ1-2, with D tentatively TRBD1 (5 bases). Germline CDR1 SGHKS, CDR2 YYEKEE (reference sequence). The CDR3 is made up of 18 amino acids. The V end was cut by 0 bases, the J end by 5 bases, with 23 bases between. The CDR3 protein is CASSLAPAGPTRGYGYTF. CDR3 DNA sequence: TGTGCCAGCAGCTTGGCCCCCGCAGGACCTACCCGGGGGTATGGCTACACCTTC. Based on the CDR3 plus reference TRBV5-5 and TRBJ1-2, the full variable domain is DAGVTQSPTHLIKTRGQQVTLRCSPISGHKSVSWYQQVLGQGPQFIFQYYEKEERGRGNFPDRFSARQFPNYSSELNVNALLLGDSALYLCASSLAPAGPTRGYGYTFGSGTRLTVV.

V gene TRBV2 combines with J gene TRBJ1-2, with D perhaps TRBD1 (5 bases). CDR1 and CDR2 (germline): SNHLY, FYNNEI. The CDR3 contains 13 residues. Trimming removed 2 bases from V and 7 bases from J, with 11 bases in between. The CDR3 loop is CASSEPGTAGYTF. The CDR3 bases are TGTGCCAGCAGTGAACCCGGGACGGCTGGCTACACCTTC.

This clonotype was seen a few times. The chain links TRBV6-1 to TRBJ1-2, with 7 positions matching TRBD1. Trimming cost V 2 bases and J 2 bases; bases outside gene matches: 8. CDR1 is MNHNS and CDR2 is SASEGT in the germline V gene. This CDR3 has 16 amino acids. The CDR3: CASSELWGTANYGYTF. The CDR3 nucleotides are TGTGCCAGCAGTGAATTGTGGGGGACAGCGAACTATGGCTACACCTTC.

This clonotype was picked up many times. The chain couples TRBV27 to TRBJ2-1, with TRBD1 identical over 7 bases. Per germline, CDR1 MNHEY and CDR2 SMNVEV (reference sequence). The CDR3 has 13 amino acids. The junction had 8 bases not matched to a gene; V was cut back by 5 bases and J by 10 bases. CDR3 coding DNA: TGTGCCAGCAGTCTCACCCACAGGGGAGAGCAGTTCTTC. Translation gives CASSLTHRGEQFF.

The chain is built from TRBV28 and TRBJ2-7; D unresolved. Germline V gene data show CDR1 as MDHEN and CDR2 as SYDVKM. The CDR3 spans 13 residues. CDR3 DNA: TGTGCGAGTACCCTCCCGATCCGCAACGAGCAGTACTTC. Translation: CASTLPIRNEQYF. Full variable domain (rest looked up from reference TRBV28 and TRBJ2-7): DVKVTQSSRYLVKRTGEKVFLECVQDMDHENMFWYRQDPGLGLRLIYFSYDVKMKEKGDIPEGYSVSREKKERFSLILESASTNQTSMYLCASTLPIRNEQYFGPGTRLTVT.

This clonotype was detected a few times. The chain couples TRBV2 to TRBJ1-6; D not certain. This CDR3 spans 14 amino acids. The V gene's germline CDR1 is SNHLY and CDR2 FYNNEI. The ends were cut back, 6 bases at V and 8 bases at J, with 14 bases in the middle. DNA for the CDR3: TGTGCCAGCAGCCGCGAACAGAGAGATTCACCCCTCCACTTT. Its protein product is CASSREQRDSPLHF.

Regarding this clonotype: Germline is not matched at one junction end, which may reflect a read error. This chain connects TRBV28 to TRBJ1-1, with a weak D call TRBD1 (5 bases). The CDR3 runs to 15 residues. CDR1 MDHEN and CDR2 SYDVKM come from the germline V gene. CDR3 protein: CASSTRSGMKTEAFF. CDR3 nucleotides: TGTGCCAGCAGTACCCGGTCAGGGATGAAAACTGAAGCTTTCTTT.

This clonotype was seen more than once but under ten times. The V call is TRBV20-1, the J call TRBJ2-1; TRBD2 matches 13 bases. After removal of 0 bases from V and 5 bases from J, the junction contained 13 bases not matched to a gene. CDR1 and CDR2 from the germline V gene are DFQATT and SNEGSKA (reference sequence). The CDR3 spans 19 residues. The CDR3 here is CSAREGKLAGGAGHNEQFF. For the CDR3, the DNA is TGCAGTGCTAGAGAGGGGAAACTAGCGGGAGGGGCGGGACACAATGAGCAGTTCTTC.

This sequence joins TRBV7-3 and TRBJ2-3; TRBD2 matches 9 bases. This CDR3 is built from 16 residues. Looked up from germline, CDR1 is SGHTA and CDR2 is FQGTGA. J was trimmed by 2 bases and V by 3 bases; bases with no gene match: 6. The CDR3 loop is CASSLGLAAFTDTQYF. The CDR3 nucleotides read TGTGCCAGCAGCTTGGGACTAGCTGCCTTCACAGATACGCAGTATTTT.

This clonotype was recorded many times. Here the CDR3 DNA reads TGTGCCAGCAGAATCCTAGCGGGAGGAACCAATGAGCAGTTCTTC. It specifies CASRILAGGTNEQFF. This chain links TRBV6-1 with TRBJ2-1; 11 bases are shared with TRBD2. Trimming at V came to 6 bases and at J to 6 bases, leaving 7 bases not matched to a gene. The CDR3 loop spans 15 amino acids. CDR1 and CDR2 (germline): MNHNS, SASEGT.

This clonotype came up many times. V usage is TRBV28 and J usage is TRBJ2-3; D is unclear. V lost 2 bases and J lost 4, with 16 bases in between. This CDR3 comprises 16 residues. Germline-derived CDR1 and CDR2 are MDHEN and SYDVKM. Here the CDR3 reads CASSLTPAHLSDTQYF. CDR3 bases: TGTGCCAGCAGTTTAACGCCAGCGCACTTGTCAGATACGCAGTATTTT.

This clonotype showed up just a few times. This sequence joins TRBV6-2 or TRBV6-3 and TRBJ1-5, with unresolved D. V gave up 7 bases and J gave up 5 bases, with 18 bases separating them. The CDR3 is made up of 15 amino acids. Germline loops: CDR1 MNHEY, CDR2 SVGEGT. The CDR3 nucleotides are TGTGCCAGCATCACAGATCCTAGCTTCGATCAGCCCCAGCATTTT. The encoded protein is CASITDPSFDQPQHF.

With regard to this clonotype: At one end the junction does not follow the germline gene, possibly because of a read error. V usage is TRBV4-1 and J usage is TRBJ2-1; maybe TRBD2 (6 bases). The CDR3 is made up of 12 amino acids. In germline, CDR1 is MGHRA, CDR2 YSYEKL. The CDR3 sequence is CASSQGLAEQFF. The CDR3 nucleotides read TGTGCCAGCAGCCAAGGTCTAGCGGAGCAGTTCTTC.